These 22 T cell receptor beta chains came from one sample sequenced in a study of cytotoxic CD8 clonotypes in ibrutinib-treated CLL (dated by TCRdb to the early 2020s). The library relied on the immunoSEQ multiplex PCR assay. In TCRdb, the immuneACCESS table is reduced to in-frame sequences with V and J assigned. These tables do not hold every clone; where another copy was compared, an unresolved V gene accounts for under half, and the others remain unexplained. Here the sample has roughly 160,000 clones; around 84% occur a single time. The ten largest clonotypes hold about 2% of the sample. The time point label, as the study defines it: about 11 months on ibrutinib. The sample was PBMCs, taken after 12 months of ibrutinib treatment. These receptors were obtained from a human donor with chronic lymphocytic leukemia.

The V and J genes are TRBV4-3 and TRBJ2-1; 12 bases fit TRBD2. The V and J ends lost 0 bases and 12 bases, in that order; junction bases with no gene match: 9. Germline V gives CDR1 LGHNA, CDR2 YSLEER. The CDR3 is 16 amino acids. CDR3: CASSQEHLAGGRGQFF. Written as DNA, the CDR3 is TGCGCCAGCAGCCAAGAACACCTAGCGGGGGGGAGGGGGCAGTTCTTC.

This chain connects TRBV2 to TRBJ2-1, with TRBD2 identical over 12 bases. The germline gives CDR1 SNHLY, CDR2 FYNNEI. This CDR3 is 15 amino acids long. J was trimmed by 5 bases and V by 7 bases; bases with no gene match: 6. CDR3 sequence reads: CASIRLAGGDNEQFF. In nucleotides, the CDR3 is TGTGCCAGCATTCGGCTAGCGGGAGGGGACAATGAGCAGTTCTTC.

This clone was counted ten times or more. The chain recombines TRBV7-3 with TRBJ2-1; D is unresolved. The ends were cut back, 5 bases at V and 5 bases at J, with 7 bases in the middle. Germline values: CDR1 SGHTA, CDR2 FQGTGA. This CDR3 is 12 amino acids long. The CDR3 here is CASSGMNNEQFF. For the CDR3, the DNA is TGTGCCAGCAGCGGGATGAACAATGAGCAGTTCTTC.

For this clone: The sample contains more than one DNA sequence encoding this CDR3. This chain links TRBV19 with TRBJ1-1; 7 bases map to TRBD1. CDR3 length equals 14 residues. Germline CDR1 and CDR2: LNHDA and SQIVND (reference sequence). Unmatched junction bases numbered 6, after V lost 4 bases and J lost 4 bases. The CDR3: CASSKGGRGTEAFF. CDR3 nucleotides: TGTGCCAGTAGTAAAGGGGGCCGGGGCACTGAAGCTTTCTTT.

This clone was recorded only once. CDR3 sequence: CASSIPGGPYNEQFF. DNA for the CDR3: TGTGCCAGTAGTATCCCAGGGGGCCCCTACAATGAGCAGTTCTTC. The chain combines TRBV19 with TRBJ2-1, with 8 bases aligning to TRBD1. This CDR3 has 15 residues. V lost 3 bases to trimming and J lost 2 bases; unmatched junction nucleotides: 3. Germline V gives CDR1 LNHDA, CDR2 SQIVND (reference sequence).

CDR3 DNA sequence: TGTGCCAGCAGCCCAGGGGGCATGAACACTGAAGCTTTCTTT. Translation gives CASSPGGMNTEAFF. The chain couples TRBV2 to TRBJ1-1; 8 bases map to TRBD1. V dropped 6 bases and J dropped 0; count of bases not matched to a gene: 3. This CDR3 comprises 14 residues. Germline V gene lookup returns CDR1 SNHLY and CDR2 FYNNEI.

The chain combines TRBV19 with TRBJ1-5; TRBD1 might be the D (5 bases). Looked up from germline, CDR1 is LNHDA and CDR2 is SQIVND (reference sequence). V lost 0 bases, J lost 5 bases, and 17 bases lay in between. The CDR3 length is 17 residues. This CDR3 is CASSIDLVGLLYQPQHF. The CDR3 bases are TGTGCCAGTAGTATAGATCTCGTGGGACTCCTGTATCAGCCCCAGCATTTT.

This clone showed up just once. The chain uses TRBV10-3 and TRBJ2-5; perhaps TRBD1 as D (5 bases). Between the trimmed V and J ends, which lost 4 bases and 2 bases, there was a span of 11 bases. The CDR3 is 14 residues long. CDR1 is ENHRY and CDR2 is SYGVKD in the germline V gene. CDR3 residues: CAISGGGKQETQYF. The DNA of the CDR3 is TGTGCCATCAGTGGGGGCGGCAAGCAAGAGACCCAGTACTTC.

Here the CDR3 reads CASRPGTVNEKLFF. The CDR3 DNA reads as TGTGCCAGCAGGCCCGGGACAGTTAATGAAAAACTGTTTTTT. The rearrangement links TRBV2 to TRBJ1-4, with TRBD1 matching over 7 bases. The V segment lost 6 bases and the J segment 4 bases; nucleotides outside the gene matches: 5. The length of the CDR3 is 14 residues. Germline CDR1 reads SNHLY; CDR2 reads FYNNEI.

The chain combines TRBV5-8 with TRBJ2-7; 8 bases map to TRBD1. With 5 bases clipped from V and 0 bases from J, the junction kept 10 bases outside the gene matches. The CDR3 totals 16 residues. CDR1 is SGHTS and CDR2 is YDEGEE in the germline V gene. As DNA, the CDR3 is TGTGCCAGCAGGGTTCTAACGACAGGGGCCTCCTACGAGCAGTACTTC. This sequence encodes CASRVLTTGASYEQYF.

This sequence joins TRBV5-1 and TRBJ1-1, with 10 bases that match TRBD1. Germline values: CDR1 SGHRS, CDR2 YFSETQ. Trimming took 7 bases from V and 4 from J; bases not matched to a gene: 19. The CDR3 is 18 residues long. CDR3 sequence: CASWPRATGGAVGTEAFF. The CDR3 bases are TGCGCCAGCTGGCCCCGAGCGACAGGGGGCGCGGTAGGCACTGAAGCTTTCTTT. Drawing the rest from reference TRBV5-1 and TRBJ1-1, the complete variable domain is KAGVTQTPRYLIKTRGQQVTLSCSPISGHRSVSWYQQTPGQGLQFLFEYFSETQRNKGNFPGRFSGRQFSNSRSEMNVSTLELGDSALYLCASWPRATGGAVGTEAFFGQGTRLTVV.

V usage is TRBV6-1 and J usage is TRBJ2-7; D is uncertain. Germline-derived CDR1 and CDR2 are MNHNS and SASEGT. V shed 4 bases and J shed 5 bases, with 15 bases lying between them. This CDR3 has 14 residues. Written as DNA, the CDR3 is TGTGCCAGCAGTGCAAACACCGCGAACCACGAGCAGTACTTC. It yields the protein CASSANTANHEQYF.

The V and J genes are TRBV11-2 and TRBJ2-1; tentatively, D is TRBD1 (6 bases). V lost 5 bases, J lost 10 bases, and 12 bases lay in between. The CDR3 spans 12 residues. Germline V lookup: CDR1 SGHAT, CDR2 FQNNGV. This CDR3 is CASSPRQEEQFF. CDR3 DNA: TGTGCCAGCAGCCCACGACAGGAAGAGCAGTTCTTC.

Only a few counts were recorded for this clone. The chain joins TRBV6-1 to TRBJ2-5, with TRBD2 matching over 8 bases. Germline CDR1 is MNHNS and CDR2 is SASEGT. The V gene end was trimmed by 7 bases and the J gene end by 13 bases; junction bases not matched to a gene: 14. This CDR3 spans 13 amino acids. CDR3 coding DNA: TGTGCCAGCAACGAACTAGCGGTTCCTATGTGGTACTTC. Amino acid sequence: CASNELAVPMWYF.

The chain recombines TRBV5-6 with TRBJ1-2; D remains unclear. Germline CDR1 and CDR2: SGHDT and YYEEEE. V was cut by 2 bases and J by 7 bases, with 12 bases left in between. The length of the CDR3 is 13 residues. The CDR3 loop is CASSFLSKSGYTF. The CDR3 coding sequence is TGTGCCAGCAGCTTCCTGTCCAAGAGTGGCTACACCTTC. The whole variable domain, remainder taken from reference TRBV5-6 and TRBJ1-2, is DAGVTQSPTHLIKTRGQQVTLRCSPKSGHDTVSWYQQALGQGPQFIFQYYEEEERQRGNFPDRFSGHQFPNYSSELNVNALLLGDSALYLCASSFLSKSGYTFGSGTRLTVV.

This chain uses TRBV5-6 with TRBJ2-1, with D possibly matching TRBD1 (6 bases). Germline CDR1 SGHDT, CDR2 YYEEEE. Trimming left V 2 bases short and J 2 bases short, with 11 bases between. The CDR3 extends over 15 amino acids. The CDR3 reads CASSLQGSPYNEQFF. CDR3 nucleotides: TGTGCCAGCAGCTTACAGGGTAGTCCCTACAATGAGCAGTTCTTC.

The rearrangement links TRBV27 to TRBJ1-5; the D gene is possibly TRBD1 (5 bases). Germline loops: CDR1 MNHEY, CDR2 SMNVEV (reference sequence). CDR3 length: 15 residues. Trimming removed 5 bases from V and 1 base from J, with 12 bases in between. As DNA, the CDR3 is TGTGCCAGCAGTGCAGGGACGGAGAGCAATCAGCCCCAGCATTTT. Its translation: CASSAGTESNQPQHF.

The rearrangement uses TRBV28 and TRBJ2-3; TRBD2 matches 8 bases. The V and J ends lost 8 bases and 0 bases, in that order; junction bases with no gene match: 4. The CDR3 has 14 residues. CDR1 is MDHEN, CDR2 SYDVKM, per germline. The CDR3 DNA reads TGTGCCAGCTCCCCTAGCGGGAGCACAGATACGCAGTATTTT. Translation gives CASSPSGSTDTQYF. Variable domain in full (rest from reference TRBV28 and TRBJ2-3): DVKVTQSSRYLVKRTGEKVFLECVQDMDHENMFWYRQDPGLGLRLIYFSYDVKMKEKGDIPEGYSVSREKKERFSLILESASTNQTSMYLCASSPSGSTDTQYFGPGTRLTVL.

The chain carries TRBV5-8 and TRBJ2-7; no clear D gene. From germline, CDR1 is SGHTS and CDR2 YDEGEE. This CDR3 is 15 amino acids long. The V end lost 1 base, the J end lost 0 bases, and 11 bases lay between the germline ends. The CDR3 nucleotides read TGTGCCAGCAGCTTGACCGCCATGAGCTCCTACGAGCAGTACTTC. This encodes CASSLTAMSSYEQYF.

The rearrangement links TRBV29-1 to TRBJ2-1; D ambiguous. The V end lost 0 bases, the J end lost 2 bases, and 8 bases lay between the germline ends. The CDR3 runs 14 residues. The germline gives CDR1 SQVTM, CDR2 ANQGSEA. The CDR3 sequence is CSVEDGSPYNEQFF. CDR3 nucleotides: TGCAGCGTTGAAGACGGCAGCCCCTACAATGAGCAGTTCTTC.

The chain uses TRBV4-3 and TRBJ2-7; the D gene is possibly TRBD2 (6 bases). Looked up from germline, CDR1 is LGHNA and CDR2 is YSLEER. The CDR3 spans 18 residues. The V gene lost 1 base and the J gene lost 0 bases, with 19 bases spanning the gap. The CDR3 DNA sequence: TGCGCCAGCAGCCAAGCACTAGCCGCAGGCCGGACCTCCTACGAGCAGTACTTC. Protein: CASSQALAAGRTSYEQYF.

The chain has TRBV7-9 and TRBJ2-7, with TRBD2 matching over 7 bases. Germline lookup yields CDR1 SEHNR and CDR2 FQNEAQ (reference sequence). The V segment lost 5 bases and the J segment 1 base; nucleotides outside the gene matches: 2. The CDR3 loop spans 13 amino acids. The CDR3 DNA is TGTGCCAGCAGCGGGGAGGGATCCTACGAGCAGTACTTC. This sequence encodes CASSGEGSYEQYF.